The present TCR beta chain was sequenced within a study of PD-1 blockade in classical Hodgkin lymphoma. V was pared by 1 base and J by 6 bases, with 4 bases of the junction left unmatched. There are 15 residues in the CDR3. The germline gives CDR1 ENHRY, CDR2 SYGVKD. General study points: Complete responders started with a diversity level that resembled newly diagnosed patients at baseline. At baseline, newly diagnosed patients reportedly showed less TCR diversity than healthy donors. Whereas CD4+ TCR diversity had risen significantly by C4D1, CD8+ TCR diversity had not.

Libraries were prepared by immunoSEQ multiplex PCR; TCRdb keeps only in-frame clonotypes and omits some of them. The profile shows around 40,000 clones, just under 80% of them singletons. Concerning this clone itself: Its matching antigen is unknown.

With no exception, relapse followed autologous stem cell transplantation in all patients, and brentuximab vedotin exposure varied. Progressive disease, partial response or complete response was each patient's best response. The rearrangement links TRBV10-3 to TRBJ1-4; 8 bases map to TRBD1. The source was peripheral blood mononuclear cells (PBMCs), collected at baseline. The TCR was taken from a human donor with classical Hodgkin lymphoma. The CDR3 loop is CAISEFSDRDEKLFF. The CDR3 nucleotides are TGTGCCATCAGTGAGTTTTCGGACAGGGATGAAAAACTGTTTTTT.